This paragraph reports one T cell receptor beta chain. Antigen: not known. This sample is part of a study of CD8 T cells in Susac syndrome. General observations from the study: As acknowledged by the study, its TCR sequencing and HLA analysis included a relatively small number of individuals.

With random hexamers, reverse transcription was performed on roughly 0.45 to 1 ug of RNA. A multiplex approach, immunoSEQ multiplex PCR, amplified TCR beta CDR3 across 54 Vbeta and 13 Jbeta. TCRdb fed the immunoSEQ multiplex PCR reads into MiXCR, producing one record per CDR3 protein. The table shows 170,000 or so distinct CDR3 sequences, with under 95% occurring only once. Bulk CD8+ and CD4+ cells came from magnetic negative isolation; CD8+ TEMRA by FACS. This clonotype was sampled from a human donor with multiple sclerosis. The sequencing sample was made of CD4+ T cells from PBMCs.

The CDR3 sequence is CASRAGVQPQHF. CDR3 DNA sequence: TGTGCCAGCAGGGCAGGGGTTCAGCCCCAGCATTTT. The chain links TRBV12-3 or TRBV12-4 to TRBJ1-5, with D possibly being TRBD1 (6 bases). V was shortened by 6 bases and J by 6 bases, with 9 bases between the two germline ends. This CDR3 is built from 12 residues.